A single sample is the source of the 24 T cell receptor beta chains below, sequenced in a study of blood T cells in healthy people across ages. Sample-barcoded 5' priming and a J-beta primer mix drove a second PCR of about 7 to 12 cycles. TCRdb re-derived calls from the 5' RACE reads in MiXCR, one entry per CDR3 protein. The sample carries roughly 730,000 distinct CDR3 sequences, about 56% recorded once. Specimen: blood. The receptors originated from a man in his forties in good health.

This chain joins TRBV10-3 and TRBJ2-7; possible D gene TRBD1, 6 bases. V dropped 11 bases and J dropped 2 bases, with 16 bases sitting between them. Per the germline V gene, CDR1 is ENHRY and CDR2 is SYGVKD. This CDR3 has 13 residues. Here the CDR3 DNA reads TGTGCCCTTCGCGAGGACAGCACCTACGAGCAGTACTTC. It codes for CALREDSTYEQYF.

The chain carries TRBV14 and TRBJ2-1; D remains ambiguous. V was pared by 7 bases and J by 7 bases, with 17 bases between. Per germline, CDR1 SGHDN and CDR2 FVKESK. The CDR3 runs to 14 residues. The CDR3 spells CASTRTNGLNEQFF. In nucleotides, the CDR3 is TGTGCCAGCACCCGGACCAACGGCCTTAATGAGCAGTTCTTC.

This chain connects TRBV6-1 to TRBJ2-3, with 10 positions matching TRBD1. The V segment lost 6 bases and the J segment 2 bases; nucleotides outside the gene matches: 17. CDR1 is MNHNS and CDR2 is SASEGT in the germline V gene. This CDR3 spans 19 amino acids. The CDR3 DNA reads TGTGCCAGCAGGTCCCGACAGGGGGCCGGGGTGTTGGCCACAGATACGCAGTATTTT. This sequence encodes CASRSRQGAGVLATDTQYF.

The rearrangement links TRBV7-2 to TRBJ1-5, with a weak D call TRBD1 (6 bases). Trimming took off 1 base at V and 4 bases at J, with 17 bases between the two ends. This CDR3 comprises 17 residues. Germline V gives CDR1 SGHTA, CDR2 FQGNSA. CDR3 coding DNA: TGTGCCAGCAGCTTAGTAGGTGGGGCAGGGGTAAATCAGCCCCAGCATTTT. Translation: CASSLVGGAGVNQPQHF.

The chain has TRBV13 and TRBJ2-1, with D possibly being TRBD1 (5 bases). CDR1 is PRHDT and CDR2 is FYEKMQ in the germline V gene (reference sequence). This CDR3 spans 16 amino acids. V gave up 5 bases and J gave up 2 bases, with 16 bases separating them. CDR3 in DNA: TGTGCCAGCAGCCGTATTGGGGCAGTGGCCTACAATGAGCAGTTCTTC. Its protein is CASSRIGAVAYNEQFF.

This clonotype was counted a few times. The chain employs TRBV6-5 and TRBJ2-7; D unresolved. The CDR3 contains 15 residues. From germline, CDR1 is MNHEY and CDR2 SVGAGI. The ends were cut back, 0 bases at V and 6 bases at J, with 15 bases in the middle. The CDR3 DNA follows: TGTGCCAGCAGTTACTCGGCCCTAGGCAGTACCGAGCAGTACTTC. Protein product: CASSYSALGSTEQYF.

DNA of the CDR3: TGTGCCAGCAGCCAAGAGCCGGGACTAGCGGTATCTGGGGCCAACGTCCTGACTTTC. Protein: CASSQEPGLAVSGANVLTF. The V and J genes are TRBV4-2 and TRBJ2-6; 11 bases line up with TRBD2. The CDR3 length is 19 residues. Germline CDR1 is LGHNA and CDR2 is YNFKEQ. Trimming took 0 bases from V and 1 from J; bases not matched to a gene: 5.

V usage is TRBV28 and J usage is TRBJ2-6; D is tentatively TRBD1 or TRBD2 (5 bases each). The germline CDR1 and CDR2 sequences are MDHEN and SYDVKM. The CDR3 contains 15 residues. Trimming cost V 7 bases and J 3 bases, with 13 bases left between them. In nucleotides, the CDR3 is TGTGCCAGCATCCCTTGGGGGAGTGGGGCCAACGTCCTGACTTTC. Protein sequence: CASIPWGSGANVLTF.

This clonotype was observed once. This sequence joins TRBV20-1 and TRBJ1-1, with a weak D call TRBD1 (5 bases). Germline V CDR1 and CDR2: DFQATT, SNEGSKA (reference sequence). V was shortened by 0 bases and J by 6 bases, with 20 bases between the two germline ends. This CDR3 is built from 16 residues. For the CDR3, the DNA is TGCAGTGCTAGAGAACGGAGACAGCGGGAGGTAGCTGAAGCTTTCTTT. It encodes CSARERRQREVAEAFF.

The count of this clonotype is one. V is TRBV6-5 and J is TRBJ1-5; no definite D call. Trimming cost V 5 bases and J 3 bases, with 11 bases left between them. The CDR3 runs 14 residues. The germline gives CDR1 MNHEY, CDR2 SVGAGI. The CDR3 spells CASSRRAINQPQHF. CDR3 sequence (DNA): TGTGCCAGCAGTCGACGGGCCATCAATCAGCCCCAGCATTTT.

This clonotype was picked up many times. The chain employs TRBV12-3 or TRBV12-4 and TRBJ2-3; D ambiguous. The CDR3 sequence is 15 residues long. V dropped 1 base and J dropped 1 base, with 9 bases sitting between them. The CDR3 DNA reads TGTGCCAGCAGTTTAGGGGGATGGGGCACAGATACGCAGTATTTT. It encodes CASSLGGWGTDTQYF.

This chain connects TRBV6-6 to TRBJ2-2; D assignment may be TRBD1 or TRBD2 (5 bases each). V was shortened by 0 bases and J by 3 bases, with 11 bases between the two germline ends. This CDR3 contains 16 residues. Germline V gene data show CDR1 as MNHNY and CDR2 as SVGAGI (reference sequence). The CDR3 DNA reads as TGTGCCAGCAGTTACTCGGCCGGGGCAGACACCGGGGAGCTGTTTTTT. Translation gives CASSYSAGADTGELFF.

The rearrangement joins TRBV20-1 to TRBJ2-7; TRBD1 is a possible D gene (6 bases). The V gene's germline CDR1 is DFQATT and CDR2 SNEGSKA (reference sequence). The CDR3 sequence is 12 residues long. Trimming removed 6 bases from V and 5 bases from J, with 14 bases in between. As DNA, the CDR3 is TGCAGTGCAGCAGGGGATTGGAACGAGCAGTACTTC. It codes for CSAAGDWNEQYF.

This chain links TRBV7-9 with TRBJ2-5; D not certain. V lost 7 bases, J lost 1 base, and 7 bases lay in between. CDR3 length: 12 amino acids. Germline values: CDR1 SEHNR, CDR2 FQNEAQ (reference sequence). This CDR3 reads CASTATQETQYF. The DNA for the CDR3 is TGTGCCAGCACGGCCACCCAAGAGACCCAGTACTTC. Combining the CDR3 with reference TRBV7-9 and TRBJ2-5 gives the whole variable domain DTGVSQNPRHKITKRGQNVTFRCDPISEHNRLYWYRQTLGQGPEFLTYFQNEAQLEKSRLLSDRFSAERPKGSFSTLEIQRTEQGDSAMYLCASTATQETQYFGPGTRLLVL.

This chain links TRBV25-1 with TRBJ1-2, with D perhaps TRBD1 (6 bases). Germline V gene lookup returns CDR1 MGHDK and CDR2 SYGVNS. The V end lost 10 bases, the J end lost 8 bases, and 14 bases lay between the germline ends. This CDR3 is 11 amino acids long. The CDR3 sequence: CAIADSRGYTF. The CDR3 DNA reads as TGTGCCATCGCGGACAGTCGGGGCTACACCTTC.

The chain recombines TRBV5-1 with TRBJ2-1; 7 bases fit TRBD2. This CDR3 contains 15 residues. Germline V CDR1 and CDR2: SGHRS, YFSETQ. J gave up 7 bases and V 2 bases, and 9 bases lay outside the gene matches. The CDR3 sequence: CASSLLPGLRNEQFF. In nucleotides, the CDR3 is TGCGCCAGCAGCTTACTTCCGGGACTACGTAATGAGCAGTTCTTC.

The V gene is TRBV6-2 or TRBV6-3, the J gene TRBJ1-5; 8 nucleotides line up with TRBD1. This CDR3 spans 14 amino acids. Germline V gene sequence: CDR1 MNHEY, CDR2 SVGEGT. The V segment lost 6 bases and the J segment 7 bases; nucleotides outside the gene matches: 8. This CDR3 reads CASRLTGEGQPQHF. The CDR3 coding sequence is TGTGCCAGCAGATTGACAGGGGAAGGCCAGCCCCAGCATTTT.

The sample holds a few counts of this clonotype. The rearrangement uses TRBV7-2 and TRBJ2-5; D is ambiguous. V dropped 2 bases and J dropped 5 bases, with 9 bases sitting between them. The CDR3 is made up of 13 amino acids. The germline CDR1 and CDR2 sequences are SGHTA and FQGNSA. Written as DNA, the CDR3 is TGTGCCAGCAGCTTAATCTTCAGGGAGACCCAGTACTTC. As protein: CASSLIFRETQYF.

V is TRBV5-1 and J is TRBJ2-1, with 12 bases that match TRBD1. Germline V gene lookup returns CDR1 SGHRS and CDR2 YFSETQ. V trimming: 4 bases; J trimming: 9 bases; junction bases outside the gene matches: 11. This CDR3 is 16 amino acids long. CDR3 nucleotide sequence: TGCGCCAGCAGCCCCGGGACAGGGGGCGGGAAGGGTGAGCAGTTCTTC. Amino acids: CASSPGTGGGKGEQFF.

This sequence joins TRBV6-6 and TRBJ2-3; D is unclear. CDR1 is MNHNY, CDR2 SVGAGI, per germline (reference sequence). There are 15 residues in the CDR3. V was trimmed by 0 bases and J by 1 base, leaving 8 bases between them. The CDR3 coding sequence is TGTGCCAGCAGTTACTCAGGCAGCCGCACAGATACGCAGTATTTT. Protein product: CASSYSGSRTDTQYF.

The V gene is TRBV5-1, the J gene TRBJ2-5, with D perhaps being TRBD1 or TRBD2 (7 bases each). This CDR3 is built from 16 residues. Per the germline V gene, CDR1 is SGHRS and CDR2 is YFSETQ. The V and J ends lost 4 bases and 11 bases respectively, with 27 bases between them. CDR3 coding DNA: TGCGCCAGCAGCCAGGGGGGGGGGACAGTCCCCAATGAGCAGTACTTC. Translating it yields CASSQGGGTVPNEQYF.

This sequence joins TRBV20-1 and TRBJ2-7, with D maybe TRBD2 (6 bases). With the DNA end fitting TRBJ2-5 better, the J assignment may be wrong. Germline CDR1 reads DFQATT; CDR2 reads SNEGSKA (reference sequence). This CDR3 spans 15 amino acids. The CDR3 bases are TGCAGTGCTAGAGATTCGGTAGCGGTCCTGAAGACCCAGTACTTC. Amino acid sequence: CSARDSVAVLKTQYF.

V gene TRBV2 combines with J gene TRBJ2-7; 11 bases line up with TRBD2. The J call may be faulty, since TRBJ2-5 better matches the DNA end. Germline V CDR1 and CDR2: SNHLY, FYNNEI. This CDR3 spans 14 amino acids. CDR3: CASSVGTSGETQYF. The DNA of the CDR3 is TGTGCCAGCAGTGTAGGGACTAGCGGAGAGACCCAGTACTTC.

The rearrangement joins TRBV3-1 to TRBJ1-2; D gene ambiguous. Trimming left V 1 base short and J 4 bases short, with 7 bases between. Germline CDR1 is LGHDT and CDR2 is YNNKEL (reference sequence). The CDR3 sequence is 13 residues long. The CDR3 bases are TGTGCCAGCAGCCAAGGAGAGCTCTATGGCTACACCTTC. This gives the protein CASSQGELYGYTF.